These T cell receptor beta chains were read from a single sample in a study of cytomegalovirus exposure and HLA in healthy donors. Profiled with immunoSEQ multiplex PCR; TCRdb holds only in-frame clones, not every one. Its clone listing holds 70,000 to 90,000 clones. The sequenced sample was PBMCs. Source of these receptors: a man aged 18-30 years in good health and CMV-seropositive. Each CDR3 is given with its conserved first and last residue.

V gene	J gene	CDR3 protein
TRBV28	TRBJ2-3	CATTTGSVGTDTQYF
TRBV14	TRBJ1-1	CASSQGRDREAFF
TRBV5-1	TRBJ1-1	CASSLTMNTEAFF
TRBV10-1	TRBJ2-3	CASSPSGASIDTQYF
TRBV19	TRBJ1-4	CASSIHEATNEKLFF
TRBV2	TRBJ1-2	CASRGPGQGYYGYTF
TRBV6-6	TRBJ1-2	CASRRGTGSNYGYTF
TRBV10-3	TRBJ2-7	CAISAGGGWSYEQYF
TRBV28	TRBJ2-5	CASSLSIAFQETQYF
TRBV28	TRBJ1-2	CASSTLRGQGGYGYTF
TRBV5-1	TRBJ1-4	CASTFEPATNEKLFF
TRBV7-2	TRBJ2-7	CASSHLGGQGHREQYF
TRBV6-1	TRBJ1-5	CASLTGGGNQPQHF
TRBV7-9	TRBJ2-7	CASSTSGFYYEQYF
TRBV10-3	TRBJ1-2	CAISESTLRRGYTF
TRBV4-2	TRBJ2-2	CASSQDNPTGQPNTGELFF
TRBV5-5	TRBJ2-2	CASSLPRTGYTGELFF
TRBV9	TRBJ2-7	CASSPGAGPIYEQYF
TRBV19	TRBJ1-1	CASSEGVGVEAFF
TRBV19	TRBJ2-7	CASSYGLTYEQYF
TRBV6-5	TRBJ2-7	CASSYRHRGPYEQYF
TRBV11-1	TRBJ2-1	CASSDTSLLGRNEQFF
TRBV6-1	TRBJ1-2	CASSTGRLYGYTF
TRBV6-5	TRBJ1-1	CASSDDSRKKAFF
TRBV6-1	TRBJ1-2	CASDWNNYGYTF
TRBV27	TRBJ1-5	CASSLGRLYQPQHF
TRBV5-1	TRBJ2-1	CASSWLAGGPSSYNEQFF
TRBV4-1	TRBJ2-2	CASSRSGNPDTGELFF
TRBV5-1	TRBJ1-1	CASSSTRELTEAFF
TRBV5-1	TRBJ2-7	CASSREIVTRGYEQYF
TRBV5-1	TRBJ2-5	CASSPGGPGETQYF
TRBV28	TRBJ2-3	CASSRDRGMADTQYF
TRBV19	TRBJ1-4	CASSLQTGPNEKLFF
TRBV6-1	TRBJ2-3	CASSEWGDRGTDTQYF
TRBV18	TRBJ1-3	CASSPERPGQISGNTIYF
TRBV10-3	TRBJ2-1	CAISESTHNEQFF
TRBV13	TRBJ2-7	CASRPTEHYEQYF
TRBV28	TRBJ1-5	CASSTIKTRQGLHQPQHF
TRBV11-2	TRBJ2-7	CASSPTPLQGVRFDEQYF
TRBV6-6	TRBJ1-1	CASSYSGTSEAFF
TRBV28	TRBJ1-4	CASSSPFRGTNEKLFF
TRBV7-2	TRBJ1-2	CASSLGSPGANYGYTF
TRBV9	TRBJ1-4	CASSSHREGGEKLFF
TRBV28	TRBJ1-1	CASSPLPIGAFF
TRBV28	TRBJ2-1	CASSVGLAGTYEQFF
TRBV19	TRBJ1-1	CASSIDGGLTEAFF
TRBV28	TRBJ2-7	CASSRDRGYDEQYF